Shown below are 19 T cell receptor beta chains from a single sample sequenced in a study of cytomegalovirus exposure and HLA in healthy donors (dated by TCRdb to the late 2010s). Receptor amplification or capture employed the immunoSEQ multiplex PCR assay. The multiplex PCR relied on a mix of 60 forward primers for TCR Vbeta segments and 13 reverse primers for TCR Jbeta segments. The table was pulled from immuneACCESS by TCRdb, which kept in-frame rearrangements only. Such tables lose some clones; where checked, under half of the loss comes from unresolved V genes, and the rest has no known cause. This sample's records show over 55,000 clones. About a sixth of the sample comes from the top ten. The sample comprised PBMCs. The receptor source for this set is a boy younger than 18 in good health and CMV-seronegative.

The chain links TRBV5-8 to TRBJ1-5, with D tentatively TRBD1 (6 bases). V was trimmed by 4 bases and J by 0 bases, leaving 17 bases between them. This CDR3 is 17 amino acids long. CDR1 is SGHTS, CDR2 YDEGEE, per germline. The CDR3 coding sequence is TGTGCCAGCAGCCCGTTTTGGACAGCTAGTAGCAATCAGCCCCAGCATTTT. It specifies CASSPFWTASSNQPQHF.

This sequence joins TRBV25-1 and TRBJ1-4; 7 nucleotides agree with TRBD1. CDR1 and CDR2 from the germline V gene are MGHDK and SYGVNS. The V gene end was trimmed by 3 bases and the J gene end by 7 bases; junction bases not matched to a gene: 11. This CDR3 spans 16 amino acids. The chain's CDR3 is CASSDTSGRGTEKLFF. As DNA, the CDR3 is TGTGCCAGCAGTGATACCTCAGGCAGGGGGACTGAAAAACTGTTTTTT.

The chain recombines TRBV2 with TRBJ2-2; possibly TRBD1 for D (6 bases). Deletions cut 6 bases from V and 10 bases from J, with 18 bases between. The germline gives CDR1 SNHLY, CDR2 FYNNEI. The CDR3 covers 14 residues. CDR3 amino acids: CASRQGGRPLELFF. CDR3 bases: TGTGCCAGCAGACAAGGGGGAAGGCCGCTGGAGCTGTTTTTT.

The chain links TRBV19 to TRBJ1-5, with TRBD1 identical over 8 bases. Losses at the gene ends were 1 base for V and 1 base for J; bases not matched to a gene: 6. The CDR3 runs 17 residues. CDR1 is LNHDA, CDR2 SQIVND, per germline (reference sequence). CDR3 protein: CASSIAGRGRSNQPQHF. The CDR3 DNA reads as TGTGCCAGTAGTATAGCAGGCAGGGGGCGAAGCAATCAGCCCCAGCATTTT.

As DNA, the CDR3 is TGTGCCAGCCGAACAGGGGTTGAGACCCAGTACTTC. It specifies CASRTGVETQYF. V is TRBV2 and J is TRBJ2-5, with 7 bases matching TRBD1. The CDR3 runs 12 residues. V gave up 8 bases and J gave up 5 bases; unmatched junction bases: 5. Germline values: CDR1 SNHLY, CDR2 FYNNEI. Based on the CDR3 plus reference TRBV2 and TRBJ2-5, the full variable domain is EPEVTQTPSHQVTQMGQEVILRCVPISNHLYFYWYRQILGQKVEFLVSFYNNEISEKSEIFDDQFSVERPDGSNFTLKIRSTKLEDSAMYFCASRTGVETQYFGPGTRLLVL.

This sequence joins TRBV30 and TRBJ1-4; the D is unclear. The V and J ends lost 4 bases and 0 bases respectively, with 9 bases between them. Germline CDR1 is GTSNPN and CDR2 is SVGIG (reference sequence). The CDR3 totals 14 residues. CDR3 DNA: TGTGCCTGGACCCAGGTTGCAACTAATGAAAAACTGTTTTTT. This gives the protein CAWTQVATNEKLFF.

The rearrangement links TRBV6-4 to TRBJ1-2, with 7 nucleotides matching TRBD1. The CDR3 contains 17 residues. J lost 6 bases, V lost 6 bases, and 19 bases had no gene match. Looked up from germline, CDR1 is MRHNA and CDR2 is SNTAGT. The CDR3 nucleotides are TGTGCCAGCAGCGCCATGAATAGGGGGCGATCGAAAAATGGCTACACCTTC. It codes for CASSAMNRGRSKNGYTF.

The rearrangement links TRBV9 to TRBJ2-7, with 8 bases matching TRBD2. Germline CDR1 reads SGDLS; CDR2 reads YYNGEE. The CDR3 contains 14 residues. Trimming removed 0 bases from V and 3 bases from J; junction bases left unmatched: 2. CDR3 in amino acids: CASSVGLAGYEQYF. CDR3 nucleotide sequence: TGTGCCAGCAGCGTAGGGCTAGCGGGCTACGAGCAGTACTTC.

The chain uses TRBV9 and TRBJ2-5; 11 bases align to TRBD2. Germline-derived CDR1 and CDR2 are SGDLS and YYNGEE. There are 17 residues in the CDR3. The V segment lost 0 bases and the J segment 1 base; nucleotides outside the gene matches: 5. CDR3 amino acids: CASSVGLAGGSQETQYF. In DNA, the CDR3 is TGTGCCAGCAGCGTAGGTCTAGCGGGAGGATCCCAAGAGACCCAGTACTTC.

V gene TRBV4-3 combines with J gene TRBJ2-5; D perhaps matches TRBD2 (5 bases). V was trimmed by 5 bases and J by 7 bases, leaving 11 bases between them. Germline loops: CDR1 LGHNA, CDR2 YSLEER. The CDR3 contains 12 residues. The CDR3 is CASSRGMGTQYF. For the CDR3, the DNA is TGCGCCAGCAGCAGAGGGATGGGGACCCAGTACTTC.

The J gene is TRBJ2-3, the V gene TRBV4-1; perhaps TRBD2 as D (6 bases). The CDR3 is 16 residues long. Trimming cost V 1 base and J 0 bases, with 11 bases left between them. Per the germline V gene, CDR1 is MGHRA and CDR2 is YSYEKL. The DNA of the CDR3 is TGCGCCAGCAGCCAAGGTTCCGGGGGAAGCACAGATACGCAGTATTTT. Protein sequence: CASSQGSGGSTDTQYF.

The chain combines TRBV13 with TRBJ1-2; 8 positions match TRBD1. There are 15 residues in the CDR3. The germline CDR1 and CDR2 sequences are PRHDT and FYEKMQ (reference sequence). V lost 0 bases and J lost 6; bases outside the gene matches: 6. CDR3 sequence: CASSLGQGARDGYTF. As DNA, the CDR3 is TGTGCCAGCAGCTTAGGCCAGGGGGCGAGAGATGGCTACACCTTC. The full variable domain, with the rest looked up from reference TRBV13 and TRBJ1-2, is AAGVIQSPRHLIKEKRETATLKCYPIPRHDTVYWYQQGPGQDPQFLISFYEKMQSDKGSIPDRFSAQQFSDYHSELNMSSLELGDSALYFCASSLGQGARDGYTFGSGTRLTVV.

This chain uses TRBV5-1 with TRBJ2-7; TRBD2 matches 8 bases. The CDR3 contains 15 residues. The germline V gene has CDR1 SGHRS and CDR2 YFSETQ. V lost 3 bases and J lost 3; bases outside the gene matches: 8. CDR3 sequence (DNA): TGCGCCAGCAGCTCGACAGCGGGAGCGGTCTACGAGCAGTACTTC. Translation gives CASSSTAGAVYEQYF.

Points on this clone: A junction boundary mismatches the germline segment, possibly from a read error. CDR3 loop: CASSSPGLAGVYEQYF. Here the CDR3 DNA reads TGTGCCAGCTCATCACCGGGACTAGCGGGGGTCTACGAGCAGTACTTC. The chain joins TRBV18 to TRBJ2-7; 14 nucleotides match TRBD2. The CDR3 totals 16 residues. Germline CDR1 KGHSH, CDR2 LQKENI.

The chain combines TRBV19 with TRBJ2-2; D is ambiguous. Trimming shortened V by 1 base and J by 5 bases, and 8 bases separated the two germline ends. Germline V CDR1 and CDR2: LNHDA, SQIVND (reference sequence). The CDR3 runs to 14 residues. This CDR3 reads CASSIALGTGELFF. CDR3 in DNA: TGTGCCAGTAGTATAGCCCTAGGAACCGGGGAGCTGTTTTTT.

This chain joins TRBV2 and TRBJ2-4; 9 bases align to TRBD2. V shed 2 bases, J shed 8 bases, and the junction held 7 bases outside the gene matches. The V gene's germline CDR1 is SNHLY and CDR2 FYNNEI. This CDR3 spans 15 amino acids. CDR3 in amino acids: CASSEKGGGADIQYF. The CDR3 region has the DNA TGTGCCAGCAGTGAAAAGGGCGGGGGGGCCGACATTCAGTACTTC.

This sequence joins TRBV9 and TRBJ2-3; TRBD2 matches 11 bases. Losses at the gene ends were 2 bases for V and 5 bases for J; bases not matched to a gene: 4. The CDR3 consists of 15 residues. Germline CDR1 SGDLS, CDR2 YYNGEE. The CDR3 bases are TGTGCCAGCAGCGTGAGACTAGCGGGACAAGATACGCAGTATTTT. Amino acids: CASSVRLAGQDTQYF.

Remarks on this clone: In the same sample, other DNA sequences code for this CDR3. The chain recombines TRBV11-2 with TRBJ1-2; 9 bases agree with TRBD1. Germline CDR1 reads SGHAT; CDR2 reads FQNNGV. This CDR3 is built from 15 residues. V shed 4 bases, J shed 4 bases, and the junction held 7 bases outside the gene matches. The CDR3 reads CASSSKQGASYGYTF. The CDR3 DNA is TGTGCCAGCAGCTCCAAACAGGGGGCTAGCTATGGCTACACCTTC. The complete variable domain, with remaining parts taken from reference TRBV11-2 and TRBJ1-2, reads EAGVAQSPRYKIIEKRQSVAFWCNPISGHATLYWYQQILGQGPKLLIQFQNNGVVDDSQLPKDRFSAERLKGVDSTLKIQPAKLEDSAVYLCASSSKQGASYGYTFGSGTRLTVV.

The chain has TRBV7-9 and TRBJ2-7; possibly TRBD1 for D (6 bases). CDR1 is SEHNR and CDR2 is FQNEAQ in the germline V gene (reference sequence). This CDR3 is built from 16 residues. With 5 bases removed from V and 5 bases from J, the gap between germline ends came to 22 bases. The CDR3 here is CASSRKQGPFGNEQYF. CDR3 in DNA: TGTGCCAGCAGCCGTAAACAGGGCCCCTTTGGGAACGAGCAGTACTTC.